This T cell receptor (beta chain) is drawn from a study of kidney transplant recipient with SARS-CoV-2 infection. In the case of this clonotype: A read error may produce the germline difference seen at one junction end.

This CDR3 is 16 amino acids long. One entry per CDR3 protein, called by TCRdb with MiXCR from the reads. The sample contains roughly 250,000 distinct CDR3 sequences, about 30% of which appear only once. The chain is built from TRBV12-3 or TRBV12-4 and TRBJ2-1, with D perhaps TRBD2 (6 bases). The receptor comes from a young adult male patient who had COVID-19 and was a kidney transplant recipient. Part of the T cell pool may stem from the graft donor. The sequencing used a blood sample, collected at baseline and around day 110 from a kidney transplant recipient. CDR3 in DNA: TGTTCCAGCAGACAAGGAGGGAGTCAGGGTTACAATGAGCAGTTCTTC. Protein product: CSSRQGGSQGYNEQFF.